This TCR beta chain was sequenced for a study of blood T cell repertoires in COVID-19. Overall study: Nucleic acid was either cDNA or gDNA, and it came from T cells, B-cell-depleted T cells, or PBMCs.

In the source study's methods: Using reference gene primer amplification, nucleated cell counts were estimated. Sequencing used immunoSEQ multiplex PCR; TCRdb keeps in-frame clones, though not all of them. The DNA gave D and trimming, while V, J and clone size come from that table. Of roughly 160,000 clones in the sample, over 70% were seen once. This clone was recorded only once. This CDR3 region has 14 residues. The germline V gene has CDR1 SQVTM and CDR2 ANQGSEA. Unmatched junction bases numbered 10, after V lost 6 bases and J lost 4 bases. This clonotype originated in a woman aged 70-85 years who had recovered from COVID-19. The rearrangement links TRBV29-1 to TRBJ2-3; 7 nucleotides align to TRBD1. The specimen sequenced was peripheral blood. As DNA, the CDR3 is TGCAGCGTGCCCCCCTTGACAGGGTCAGATACGCAGTATTTT. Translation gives CSVPPLTGSDTQYF.